Listed here is a single T cell receptor beta chain. The treatment: oral pan-JAK inhibitor, 5-10 mg twice daily. Extracted from the samples, RNA was reverse transcribed into cDNA to serve as the sequencing template. Generated by immunoSEQ multiplex PCR, the TCRdb table keeps only in-frame clones and is missing some. The data contain about 160,000 clones, 50% to 70% of them singletons. The sample comes from a study of CD8+ T cells in alopecia areata. The germline gives CDR1 DFQATT, CDR2 SNEGSKA (reference sequence). V lost 3 bases, J lost 9 bases, and 9 bases lay in between. The CDR3 extends over 11 amino acids.

The J gene is TRBJ2-1, the V gene TRBV20-1; no definite D call. The sequence derives from a human donor with alopecia areata. The source was CD4+ T cells sorted from blood, collected at week 4, from a patient treated with tofacitinib. CDR3 bases: TGCAGTGCTAGCAAGGGTTTTGAGCAGTTCTTC. This gives the protein CSASKGFEQFF.